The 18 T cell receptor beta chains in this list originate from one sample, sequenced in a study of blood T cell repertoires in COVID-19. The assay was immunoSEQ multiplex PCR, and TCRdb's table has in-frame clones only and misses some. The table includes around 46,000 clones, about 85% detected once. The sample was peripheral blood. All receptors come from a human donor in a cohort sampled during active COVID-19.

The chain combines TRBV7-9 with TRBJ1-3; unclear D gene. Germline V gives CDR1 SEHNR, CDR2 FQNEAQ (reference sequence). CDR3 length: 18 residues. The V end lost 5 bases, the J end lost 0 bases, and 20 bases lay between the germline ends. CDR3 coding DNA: TGTGCCAGCAGCACCGCTAGCTTTGGCAGATACTCTGGAAACACCATATATTTT. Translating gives CASSTASFGRYSGNTIYF. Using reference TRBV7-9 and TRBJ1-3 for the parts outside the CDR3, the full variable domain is DTGVSQNPRHKITKRGQNVTFRCDPISEHNRLYWYRQTLGQGPEFLTYFQNEAQLEKSRLLSDRFSAERPKGSFSTLEIQRTEQGDSAMYLCASSTASFGRYSGNTIYFGEGSWLTVV.

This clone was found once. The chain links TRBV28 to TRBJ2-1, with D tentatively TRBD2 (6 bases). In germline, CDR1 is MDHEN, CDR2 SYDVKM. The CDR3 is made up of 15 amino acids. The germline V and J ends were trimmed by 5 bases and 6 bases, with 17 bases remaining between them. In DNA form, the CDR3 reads TGTGCCAGCAGTACTGGGACTCTGCGGGCCAATGAGCAGTTCTTC. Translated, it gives CASSTGTLRANEQFF.

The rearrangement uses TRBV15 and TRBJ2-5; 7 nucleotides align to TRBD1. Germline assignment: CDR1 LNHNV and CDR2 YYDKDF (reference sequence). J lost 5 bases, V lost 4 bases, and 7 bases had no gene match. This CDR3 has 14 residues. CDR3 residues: CATSKPTGAETQYF. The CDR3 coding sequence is TGTGCCACCAGCAAGCCCACAGGGGCGGAGACCCAGTACTTC.

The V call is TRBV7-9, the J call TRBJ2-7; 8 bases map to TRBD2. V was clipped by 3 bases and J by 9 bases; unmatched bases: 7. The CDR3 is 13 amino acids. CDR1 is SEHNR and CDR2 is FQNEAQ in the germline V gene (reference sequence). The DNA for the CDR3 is TGTGCCAGCAGCTTGCGGGAGGACCTGTCGCAGTACTTC. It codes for CASSLREDLSQYF.

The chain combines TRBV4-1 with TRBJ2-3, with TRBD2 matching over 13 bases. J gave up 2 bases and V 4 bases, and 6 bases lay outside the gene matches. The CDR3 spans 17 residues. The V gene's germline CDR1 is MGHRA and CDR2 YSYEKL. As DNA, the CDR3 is TGCGCCAGCAGCCCCTTGGGGACTAGCGGGAACACAGATACGCAGTATTTT. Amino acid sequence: CASSPLGTSGNTDTQYF.

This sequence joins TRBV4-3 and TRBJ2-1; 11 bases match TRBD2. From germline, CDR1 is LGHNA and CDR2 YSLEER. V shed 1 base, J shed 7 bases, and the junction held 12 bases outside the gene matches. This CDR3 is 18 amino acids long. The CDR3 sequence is CASSQGRGVAGGLNEQFF. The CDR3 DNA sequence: TGCGCCAGCAGCCAAGGGAGAGGGGTAGCGGGGGGGTTAAATGAGCAGTTCTTC.

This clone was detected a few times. CDR3 coding DNA: TGTGCCAGCAGCACTTCGACTGAATCCACCTACGAGCAGTACTTC. Translating gives CASSTSTESTYEQYF. J is TRBJ2-7 and V is TRBV28; D unclear. Between the trimmed V and J ends, which lost 6 bases and 2 bases, there was a span of 17 bases. The germline gives CDR1 MDHEN, CDR2 SYDVKM. The CDR3 runs 15 residues.

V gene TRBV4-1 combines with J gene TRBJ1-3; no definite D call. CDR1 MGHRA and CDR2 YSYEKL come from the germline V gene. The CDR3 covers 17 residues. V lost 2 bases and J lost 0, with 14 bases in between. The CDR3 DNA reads TGCGCCAGCAGCCAAACCTCCAGACACTTCTCTGGAAACACCATATATTTT. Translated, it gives CASSQTSRHFSGNTIYF.

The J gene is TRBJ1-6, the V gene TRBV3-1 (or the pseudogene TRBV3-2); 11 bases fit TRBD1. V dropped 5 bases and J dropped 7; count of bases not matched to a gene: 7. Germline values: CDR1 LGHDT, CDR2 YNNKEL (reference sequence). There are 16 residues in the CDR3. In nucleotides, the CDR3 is TGTGCCAGCAGCGGGATAGGGACAGGGGGGAATTCACCCCTCCACTTT. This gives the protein CASSGIGTGGNSPLHF.

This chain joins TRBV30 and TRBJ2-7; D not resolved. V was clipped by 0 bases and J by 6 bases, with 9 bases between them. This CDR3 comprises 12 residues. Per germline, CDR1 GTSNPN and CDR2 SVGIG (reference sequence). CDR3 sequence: CAWSVMAVEQYF. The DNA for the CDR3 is TGTGCCTGGAGTGTAATGGCAGTCGAGCAGTACTTC.

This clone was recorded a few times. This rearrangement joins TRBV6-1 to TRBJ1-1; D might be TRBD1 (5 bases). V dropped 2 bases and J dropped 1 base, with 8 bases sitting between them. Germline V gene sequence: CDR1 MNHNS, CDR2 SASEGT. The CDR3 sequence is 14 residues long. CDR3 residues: CASSEWRGNTEAFF. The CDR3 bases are TGTGCCAGCAGTGAATGGAGGGGGAACACTGAAGCTTTCTTT.

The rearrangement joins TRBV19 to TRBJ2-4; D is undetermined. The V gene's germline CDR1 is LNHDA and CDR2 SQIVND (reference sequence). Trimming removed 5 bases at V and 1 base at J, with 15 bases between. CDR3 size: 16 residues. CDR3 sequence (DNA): TGTGCCAGTAGTGGTGAGGCCCGCCGCGCCAAAAACATTCAGTACTTC. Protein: CASSGEARRAKNIQYF.

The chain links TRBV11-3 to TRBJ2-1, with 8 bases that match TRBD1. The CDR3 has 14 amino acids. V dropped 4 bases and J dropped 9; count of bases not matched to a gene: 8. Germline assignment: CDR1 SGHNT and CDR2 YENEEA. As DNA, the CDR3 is TGTGCCAGCAGCTCCAGACAGGGGAAGGGTGAGCAGTTCTTC. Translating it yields CASSSRQGKGEQFF. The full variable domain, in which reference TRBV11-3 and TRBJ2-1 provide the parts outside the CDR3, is EAGVVQSPRYKIIEKKQPVAFWCNPISGHNTLYWYLQNLGQGPELLIRYENEEAVDDSQLPKDRFSAERLKGVDSTLKIQPAELGDSAVYLCASSSRQGKGEQFFGPGTRLTVL.

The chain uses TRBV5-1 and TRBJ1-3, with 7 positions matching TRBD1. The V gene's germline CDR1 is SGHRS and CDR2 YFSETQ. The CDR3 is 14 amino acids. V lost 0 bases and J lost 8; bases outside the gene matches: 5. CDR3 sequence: CASSLGTGADTIYF. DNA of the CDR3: TGCGCCAGCAGCTTGGGGACAGGCGCGGACACCATATATTTT.

CDR3 sequence: CATSDLRAGQGERQPQHF. The CDR3 coding sequence is TGTGCCACCAGTGATTTGCGGGCGGGACAGGGGGAACGTCAGCCCCAGCATTTT. This sequence joins TRBV24-1 and TRBJ1-5, with 11 bases identical to TRBD1. CDR1 and CDR2 (germline): KGHDR, SFDVKD. V shed 0 bases, J shed 6 bases, and the junction held 9 bases outside the gene matches. This CDR3 has 18 amino acids.

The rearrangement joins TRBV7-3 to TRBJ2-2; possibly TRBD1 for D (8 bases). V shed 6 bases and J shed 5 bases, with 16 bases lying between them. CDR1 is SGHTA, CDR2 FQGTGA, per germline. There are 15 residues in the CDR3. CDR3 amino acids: CASSAGQGGTGELFF. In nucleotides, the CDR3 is TGTGCCAGCAGTGCTGGACAGGGAGGGACCGGGGAGCTGTTTTTT.

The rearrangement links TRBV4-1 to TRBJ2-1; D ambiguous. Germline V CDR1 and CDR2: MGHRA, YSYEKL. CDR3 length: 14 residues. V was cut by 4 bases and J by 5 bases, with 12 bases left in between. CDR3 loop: CASSPAGVDNEQFF. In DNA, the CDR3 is TGCGCCAGCAGCCCCGCCGGAGTGGACAATGAGCAGTTCTTC.

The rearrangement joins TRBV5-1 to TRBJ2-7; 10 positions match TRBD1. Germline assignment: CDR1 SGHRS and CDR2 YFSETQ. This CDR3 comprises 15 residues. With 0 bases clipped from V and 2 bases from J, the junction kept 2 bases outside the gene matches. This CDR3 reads CASSLGDRGPYEQYF. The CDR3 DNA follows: TGCGCCAGCAGCTTGGGGGACAGGGGACCCTACGAGCAGTACTTC.